The 5 T cell receptor beta chains presented below share a single source sample, sequenced in a study of blood T cell repertoires in COVID-19. Assay: immunoSEQ multiplex PCR; the TCRdb copy retains only in-frame clones and omits some. The profile shows about 95,000 clones, 84% of them singletons. The source material was peripheral blood. All receptors derive from a human donor in a cohort sampled during active COVID-19.

The chain links TRBV19 to TRBJ1-1, with 9 bases identical to TRBD1. The V and J ends lost 3 bases and 5 bases, in that order; junction bases with no gene match: 16. The CDR3 runs to 18 residues. In germline, CDR1 is LNHDA, CDR2 SQIVND (reference sequence). In DNA form, the CDR3 reads TGTGCCAGTAGTATCTGGGGAGCCCATTCGACAGGGGGGACTGAAGCTTTCTTT. It yields the protein CASSIWGAHSTGGTEAFF.

The chain couples TRBV7-8 to TRBJ1-1; 7 positions match TRBD1. Trimming took 5 bases from V and 2 from J; bases not matched to a gene: 11. The CDR3 runs 16 residues. The germline V gene encodes CDR1 SGHVS and CDR2 FQNEAQ. The CDR3 nucleotides read TGTGCCAGCAGCCTTAACTCTGACAGGGATAACACTGAAGCTTTCTTT. Its translation: CASSLNSDRDNTEAFF.

The chain joins TRBV28 to TRBJ2-1; 10 nucleotides line up with TRBD1. Trimming cost V 6 bases and J 7 bases; bases outside gene matches: 6. CDR1 MDHEN and CDR2 SYDVKM come from the germline V gene. The CDR3 is 14 amino acids. The CDR3 is CASRRQGAQNEQFF. The CDR3 coding sequence is TGTGCCAGCAGGCGACAGGGGGCGCAGAATGAGCAGTTCTTC.

The chain joins TRBV9 to TRBJ1-5; D is unresolved. V gave up 3 bases and J gave up 0 bases, with 7 bases separating them. Germline V gives CDR1 SGDLS, CDR2 YYNGEE. This CDR3 is 14 amino acids long. DNA of the CDR3: TGTGCCAGCAGCGCTGAGAGTAGCAATCAGCCCCAGCATTTT. Encoded protein: CASSAESSNQPQHF.

This clone was counted once. J is TRBJ1-3 and V is TRBV28; tentatively, D is TRBD1 (5 bases). The V gene's germline CDR1 is MDHEN and CDR2 SYDVKM. CDR3 length: 17 amino acids. V shed 4 bases and J shed 0 bases, with 16 bases lying between them. The CDR3 here is CASSSRTAGISGNTIYF. CDR3 bases: TGTGCCAGCAGTTCCCGCACGGCAGGGATCTCTGGAAACACCATATATTTT.